A selection of T cell receptor beta chains follows, all from one sample in a study of blood T cell repertoires in COVID-19. Libraries were prepared by immunoSEQ multiplex PCR; TCRdb keeps only in-frame clonotypes and omits some of them. Here the sample spans more than 200,000 clones, around 82% being singletons. The sequenced sample consisted of peripheral blood. All receptors derive from a woman aged 40 to 49 with active or convalescent COVID-19. Both conserved end residues are part of each CDR3. Fields, in order: clone size, J gene, V gene, D gene, CDR3 protein, CDR3 DNA. A D gene is named only where the DNA matches it firmly. The size entry is marked missing in some rows and otherwise reads once, few, many or a size class.

>few|TRBJ1-1|TRBV11-2|-
CASSSLGLNTEAFF
TGTGCCAGCAGCTCCCTGGGCCTCAACACTGAAGCTTTCTTT
>-|TRBJ1-2|TRBV27|-
CASSFLDRFPQGYTF
TGTGCCAGCAGTTTCTTAGACAGATTCCCTCAGGGCTACACCTTC
>-|TRBJ2-1|TRBV7-9|-
CASSPTTHNEQFF
TGTGCCAGCAGCCCTACGACTCACAATGAGCAGTTCTTC
>-|TRBJ1-5|TRBV19|-
CASKGQGHSNQPQHF
TGTGCCAGTAAGGGGCAGGGCCATAGCAATCAGCCCCAGCATTTT
>-|TRBJ2-7|TRBV19|-
CASSIGSYEQYF
TGTGCCAGTAGTATCGGCTCCTACGAGCAGTACTTC
>-|TRBJ2-3|TRBV4-3|TRBD2
CASSQDLAGGSDTQYF
TGCGCCAGCAGCCAAGATTTGGCGGGGGGGTCGGATACGCAGTATTTT
>-|TRBJ2-1|TRBV19|-
CASSPRGSYNEQFF
TGTGCCAGTAGTCCTCGGGGATCCTACAATGAGCAGTTCTTC
>-|TRBJ1-5|TRBV11-2|-
CASSLEGSQPQHF
TGTGCCAGCAGCTTAGAAGGGAGTCAGCCCCAGCATTTT
>-|TRBJ1-1|TRBV29-1|-
CSVETLQGPGTEAFF
TGCAGCGTTGAAACATTACAGGGACCGGGGACTGAAGCTTTCTTT
>few|TRBJ2-7|TRBV5-1|TRBD2
CASSFRRAGGRREQYF
TGCGCCAGCAGCTTCCGAAGAGCGGGGGGGCGTCGAGAGCAGTACTTC
>-|TRBJ1-4|TRBV28|-
CASSFPRTANEKLFF
TGTGCCAGCAGTTTCCCTAGGACAGCAAATGAAAAACTGTTTTTT
>once|TRBJ1-3|TRBV13|-
CASSSTGKGGNTIYF
TGTGCCAGCAGCTCAACAGGGAAGGGCGGAAACACCATATATTTT
>once|TRBJ1-6|TRBV24-1|-
CATSETDTDNSPLHF
TGTGCCACCAGTGAAACCGACACAGATAATTCACCCCTCCACTTT
>once|TRBJ2-5|TRBV4-1|TRBD2
CASSRRLAGDGRETQYF
TGCGCCAGCAGCCGGAGACTAGCGGGAGACGGTAGGGAGACCCAGTACTTC
>once|TRBJ1-4|TRBV7-9|-
CASSSLKGVEEKLFF
TGTGCCAGCAGCTCCTTGAAGGGGGTAGAAGAAAAACTGTTTTTT
>few|TRBJ2-3|TRBV6-2/TRBV6-3|-
CASSPYEDRPDTQYF
TGTGCCAGCAGCCCCTATGAGGATCGACCCGATACGCAGTATTTT
>-|TRBJ2-5|TRBV9|-
CASSQEAGAQETQYF
TGTGCCAGCAGCCAGGAGGCGGGGGCCCAAGAGACCCAGTACTTC
>-|TRBJ1-1|TRBV2|TRBD1
CASRGLSTRDRGLGTEAFF
TGTGCCAGCAGGGGCCTCTCTACTCGGGACAGGGGGCTGGGCACTGAAGCTTTCTTT
>few|TRBJ1-5|TRBV30|TRBD1
CAWKPRDSQQPQHF
TGTGCCTGGAAACCCAGGGACAGTCAACAGCCCCAGCATTTT
>once|TRBJ1-3|TRBV18|-
CASSQQSTATSGNTIYF
TGTGCCAGCTCACAACAATCGACAGCAACCTCTGGAAACACCATATATTTT
>-|TRBJ2-1|TRBV4-2|TRBD2
CASSHDPGLADNEQFF
TGTGCCAGCAGCCATGATCCGGGACTAGCGGACAATGAGCAGTTCTTC
>-|TRBJ2-7|TRBV21-1|-
CASSRDPPQGTFYEQYF
TGTGCCAGCAGCAGGGATCCCCCACAGGGAACCTTCTACGAGCAGTACTTC
>-|TRBJ2-4|TRBV27|TRBD2
CASSPGLNGTSGSRSKNIQYF
TGTGCCAGCAGCCCAGGACTTAACGGGACTAGCGGGAGTAGGTCCAAAAACATTCAGTACTTC
>-|TRBJ1-1|TRBV11-3|TRBD1
CASSRRGGIDEAFF
TGTGCCAGCAGCAGACGAGGGGGCATCGATGAAGCTTTCTTT
>-|TRBJ1-2|TRBV27|-
CASTLDGSDYGYTF
TGTGCCAGCACCCTAGACGGTTCGGACTATGGCTACACCTTC
>-|TRBJ2-5|TRBV13|-
CASSLQGRETQYF
TGTGCCAGCAGCTTACAGGGCCGAGAGACCCAGTACTTC
>-|TRBJ2-7|TRBV5-1|-
CASRLQGTAASYEQYF
TGCGCCAGCAGACTACAGGGGACTGCCGCTTCCTACGAGCAGTACTTC
>-|TRBJ1-5|TRBV27|TRBD1
CASGDREGPQHF
TGTGCCAGCGGGGACAGGGAAGGGCCCCAGCATTTT
>-|TRBJ2-5|TRBV24-1|TRBD1
CATSDPTGLQETQYF
TGTGCCACCAGTGACCCGACAGGGCTACAAGAGACCCAGTACTTC
>-|TRBJ2-1|TRBV5-4|TRBD1
CASSSRDRGNEQFF
TGTGCCAGCAGCTCCCGGGACAGGGGAAATGAGCAGTTCTTC
>-|TRBJ2-5|TRBV19|-
CASSDRLGGKTQYF
TGTGCCAGTTCCGACAGGTTGGGGGGGAAGACCCAGTACTTC
>once|TRBJ2-1|TRBV7-7|TRBD2
CASSLVAGGYNEQFF
TGTGCTAGCAGCTTAGTAGCGGGAGGATACAATGAGCAGTTCTTC
>-|TRBJ1-2|TRBV24-1|TRBD1
CATSGTAGTGRNYGYTF
TGTGCCACCAGTGGTACTGCCGGGACAGGACGCAACTATGGCTACACCTTC
>-|TRBJ1-1|TRBV15|-
CATSRGGRVTEAFF
TGTGCCACCAGTCGCGGGGGACGGGTCACTGAAGCTTTCTTT
>-|TRBJ2-3|TRBV24-1|-
CATSDSQGLDTQYF
TGTGCCACCAGTGATTCCCAGGGTTTAGATACGCAGTATTTT
>-|TRBJ2-2|TRBV11-3|TRBD1
CASSLDPDRAFTQNTGELFF
TGTGCCAGCAGCTTAGATCCCGACAGGGCTTTTACCCAAAACACCGGGGAGCTGTTTTTT
>-|TRBJ2-3|TRBV6-4|TRBD2
CASSSAGGQPPTDTQYF
TGTGCCAGCAGTTCAGCGGGGGGCCAGCCCCCTACAGATACGCAGTATTTT
>-|TRBJ2-4|TRBV11-2|TRBD2
CASSWSAGDKNIQYF
TGTGCCAGCAGCTGGAGCGCGGGGGACAAAAACATTCAGTACTTC
>few|TRBJ1-4|TRBV30|TRBD1
CAWSRQGGEKLFF
TGTGCCTGGAGTAGACAGGGGGGTGAAAAACTGTTTTTT
>-|TRBJ1-5|TRBV10-3|-
CAISENAVPGQPQHF
TGTGCCATCAGTGAAAACGCAGTGCCAGGGCAGCCCCAGCATTTT